Following are 12 T cell receptor beta chains from one sample sequenced in a study of control samples from healthy donors and cancer patients. The data were produced by immunoSEQ multiplex PCR, yet TCRdb's version contains in-frame clones alone and is incomplete. The sample contains approximately 94,000 clones, 90% to 95% of which appear only once. Input material: blood. The receptors come from a woman aged 25 to 45 in good health.

The chain carries TRBV6-5 and TRBJ1-1; D is possibly TRBD1 (6 bases). Deletions cut 7 bases from V and 0 bases from J, with 15 bases between. Germline CDR1 MNHEY, CDR2 SVGAGI. The CDR3 has 15 residues. As DNA, the CDR3 is TGTGCCAGCACCCCGGACAGTCTGATGAACACTGAAGCTTTCTTT. This translates into CASTPDSLMNTEAFF.

The V gene is TRBV25-1, the J gene TRBJ2-7; D could derive from TRBD1 or TRBD2 (6 bases each). V lost 5 bases and J lost 0, with 8 bases in between. CDR1 and CDR2 (germline): MGHDK, SYGVNS. The CDR3 is made up of 13 amino acids. CDR3 bases: TGTGCCAGCAGTAGGGGGGTCTCCTACGAGCAGTACTTC. This encodes CASSRGVSYEQYF.

The chain is built from TRBV11-2 and TRBJ1-1; D gene uncertain. This CDR3 region has 14 residues. V was cut by 7 bases and J by 2 bases, with 14 bases left in between. Germline CDR1 and CDR2: SGHAT and FQNNGV. DNA for the CDR3: TGTGCCAGCACCCCCAGTCCCGCTAACACTGAAGCTTTCTTT. Residues: CASTPSPANTEAFF.

V and J are TRBV7-3 and TRBJ2-6; tentative D call: TRBD1 (5 bases). This CDR3 spans 18 amino acids. V was clipped by 1 base and J by 0 bases, with 13 bases between them. CDR1 and CDR2 (germline): SGHTA, FQGTGA. This CDR3 reads CASSLKGHFSSGANVLTF. CDR3 DNA sequence: TGTGCCAGCAGCTTAAAAGGACATTTCAGCTCTGGGGCCAACGTCCTGACTTTC.

The rearrangement joins TRBV28 to TRBJ1-2; a possible D gene is TRBD1 (6 bases). Between the trimmed V and J ends, which lost 5 bases and 7 bases, there was a span of 26 bases. CDR3 length equals 17 residues. Germline CDR1 is MDHEN and CDR2 is SYDVKM. In nucleotides, the CDR3 is TGTGCCAGCAGTACCCCAGGGGTAACTAGGGCTCATGGTGGCTACACCTTC. Translating gives CASSTPGVTRAHGGYTF.

The chain links TRBV5-1 to TRBJ2-2; weak D call: TRBD1 (6 bases). The CDR3 has 15 residues. CDR1 SGHRS and CDR2 YFSETQ come from the germline V gene. Trimming pared 7 bases from V and 2 bases from J, leaving 15 bases between. CDR3: CASSNRDINTGELFF. CDR3 DNA sequence: TGCGCCAGCTCTAATAGGGACATCAACACCGGGGAGCTGTTTTTT.

V gene TRBV6-2 or TRBV6-3 combines with J gene TRBJ1-2, with 7 bases identical to TRBD1. Germline CDR1 reads MNHEY; CDR2 reads SVGEGT. Losses at the gene ends were 5 bases for V and 4 bases for J; bases not matched to a gene: 10. The CDR3 covers 15 residues. In DNA form, the CDR3 reads TGTGCCAGCAGTCCATGGGACAGACACCTCTATGGCTACACCTTC. Encoded protein: CASSPWDRHLYGYTF.

This clone was observed once. The chain joins TRBV5-4 to TRBJ1-4; D gene unclear. The CDR3 spans 14 residues. Germline V CDR1 and CDR2: SGHNT, YYREEE (reference sequence). V lost 3 bases and J lost 5, with 11 bases in between. Here the CDR3 reads CASSSDSLNEKLFF. CDR3 bases: TGTGCCAGCAGCTCGGACTCACTCAATGAAAAACTGTTTTTT.

This rearrangement joins TRBV28 to TRBJ1-3; D gene unclear. The V end was cut by 5 bases, the J end by 0 bases, with 11 bases between. This CDR3 contains 15 residues. CDR1 is MDHEN, CDR2 SYDVKM, per germline. As DNA, the CDR3 is TGTGCCAGCAGTCCCCCCAAGAGCTCTGGAAACACCATATATTTT. Translation: CASSPPKSSGNTIYF.

The gene calls are TRBV7-8 and TRBJ2-5; no clear D gene. Trimming shortened V by 2 bases and J by 3 bases, and 7 bases separated the two germline ends. The CDR3 sequence is 13 residues long. From germline, CDR1 is SGHVS and CDR2 FQNEAQ. The CDR3 spells CASSLLTEETQYF. CDR3 nucleotides: TGTGCCAGCAGCTTACTAACTGAAGAGACCCAGTACTTC.

This clone appeared a few times. The chain carries TRBV7-2 and TRBJ2-3; TRBD2 might be the D (6 bases). V lost 3 bases to trimming and J lost 0 bases, with 13 bases between them. Looked up from germline, CDR1 is SGHTA and CDR2 is FQGNSA. The CDR3 consists of 16 residues. In DNA, the CDR3 is TGTGCCAGCAGCTTTAATCTAGCGCAAAGCACAGATACGCAGTATTTT. It yields the protein CASSFNLAQSTDTQYF.

The chain couples TRBV23-1 to TRBJ2-7; D not certain. TRBV23-1 belongs to the ORF category, with a function that is uncertain. The CDR3 consists of 13 residues. V was shortened by 2 bases and J by 2 bases, with 7 bases between the two germline ends. DNA of the CDR3: TGCGCCAGCAGTCAAACCCCAACCTACGAGCAGTACTTC. This encodes CASSQTPTYEQYF.